This T cell receptor beta chain was retrieved from a study of Graves' ophthalmopathy and Graves' hyperthyroidism. The V end was cut by 7 bases, the J end by 3 bases, with 13 bases between. This CDR3 contains 13 residues. RNA transcripts provided the template for amplifying TCR beta CDR3 regions. The first round was an RT-PCR with HTBI primers, and the second round was a multiplex PCR. TCRdb reanalysed the multiplex PCR reads using MiXCR and keeps one entry per CDR3 protein. The sample yields 350,000 to 450,000 distinct CDR3 sequences, about a sixth seen once. Study-level results: Sensitivity reached 87.88% and specificity 81.08% for a 13-signature model separating ophthalmopathy from stable hyperthyroidism. Ophthalmopathy progression cases were predicted by the model with 70.59% sensitivity and 72.22% specificity. The authors also found most expanded thyroid clonotypes above 0.001 frequency in blood.

Turning to this clonotype: Its antigen is as yet unknown.

The receptor comes from a woman under 30 with Graves' ophthalmopathy. Material for sequencing was peripheral blood. The rearrangement joins TRBV12-3 or TRBV12-4 to TRBJ2-7; D is unclear. CDR3 DNA: TGTGCCAGCACCCGACGGCTCCACTACGAGCAGTACTTC. Translated: CASTRRLHYEQYF.